The 24 T cell receptor beta chains below all came from one sample that was sequenced in a study of T cell therapy after organ transplantation. Only in-frame clones appear in the TCRdb table, and some are missing; sequencing was by immunoSEQ multiplex PCR. The sample has 950 to 1,300 clones, less than 45% seen once. After more than three hours of CMV peptide pool restimulation, IFN-gamma-secreting therapy product cells were captured with a secretion assay. The antigens these receptors bind are not known. Sequencing used cultured CD8+ T cells. These TCRs come from a human patient who had received a solid organ transplant and had CMV disease. Some of these T cells may belong to the graft donor.

This sequence joins TRBV27 and TRBJ2-2; the match to TRBD2 covers 14 bases. The length of the CDR3 is 20 residues. Unmatched junction bases numbered 13, after V lost 4 bases and J lost 3 bases. Germline V CDR1 and CDR2: MNHEY, SMNVEV (reference sequence). CDR3 DNA: TGTGCCAGCAGTTCAATCGATGGACTAGCGGGGGGCTTCGACACCGGGGAGCTGTTTTTT. It codes for CASSSIDGLAGGFDTGELFF.

This clone ranks as large. The CDR3 DNA reads as TGCGCCAGCAGCCAAGAGATTGAGATTTCACCCCTCCACTTT. Protein product: CASSQEIEISPLHF. J is TRBJ1-6 and V is TRBV4-3; D gene uncertain. The CDR3 has 14 residues. V was clipped by 0 bases and J by 9 bases, with 9 bases between them. Per the germline V gene, CDR1 is LGHNA and CDR2 is YSLEER.

The chain combines TRBV4-3 with TRBJ2-1, with D possibly matching TRBD1 (6 bases). Trimming pared 3 bases from V and 7 bases from J, leaving 13 bases between. Per the germline V gene, CDR1 is LGHNA and CDR2 is YSLEER. CDR3 length: 14 residues. The CDR3 coding sequence is TGCGCCAGCAGCCAGGGAACAGGGATGAATGAGCAGTTCTTC. As protein: CASSQGTGMNEQFF.

The chain is built from TRBV27 and TRBJ2-1; 11 bases are a match to TRBD2. J lost 3 bases, V lost 5 bases, and 6 bases had no gene match. The CDR3 is 16 residues long. CDR1 and CDR2 (germline): MNHEY, SMNVEV (reference sequence). This chain's CDR3 is CASSVLGTSGYNEQFF. The CDR3 bases are TGTGCCAGCAGTGTACTCGGGACTAGCGGCTACAATGAGCAGTTCTTC.

By sample share, this clone is medium-sized (0.01 to 0.1%). This chain connects TRBV4-3 to TRBJ2-1; no clear D. V lost 0 bases to trimming and J lost 4 bases, with 10 bases between them. The length of the CDR3 is 15 residues. Germline V gene lookup returns CDR1 LGHNA and CDR2 YSLEER. CDR3 sequence: CASSQDRSAYNEQFF. DNA for the CDR3: TGCGCCAGCAGCCAAGATCGTTCAGCGTACAATGAGCAGTTCTTC.

The chain joins TRBV19 to TRBJ2-2; weak D call: TRBD2 (5 bases). The CDR3 sequence is 13 residues long. CDR1 LNHDA and CDR2 SQIVND come from the germline V gene (reference sequence). V gave up 9 bases and J gave up 6 bases, with 14 bases separating them. In nucleotides, the CDR3 is TGTGCCAGCGCCCTAGCTGTCCCCGGGGAGCTGTTTTTT. Protein: CASALAVPGELFF. Combining the CDR3 with reference TRBV19 and TRBJ2-2 gives the whole variable domain DGGITQSPKYLFRKEGQNVTLSCEQNLNHDAMYWYRQDPGQGLRLIYYSQIVNDFQKGDIAEGYSVSREKKESFPLTVTSAQKNPTAFYLCASALAVPGELFFGEGSRLTVL.

This clone appeared a few times. The CDR3 reads CASSPGQGIYEQYF. In nucleotides, the CDR3 is TGTGCCAGCAGTCCGGGACAGGGGATTTACGAGCAGTACTTC. V is TRBV6-5 and J is TRBJ2-7; 10 nucleotides agree with TRBD1. The germline V gene has CDR1 MNHEY and CDR2 SVGAGI. CDR3 size: 14 residues. J was trimmed by 4 bases and V by 5 bases; bases with no gene match: 5.

The chain links TRBV11-2 to TRBJ2-1; 7 nucleotides match TRBD2. The CDR3 spans 19 residues. V lost 2 bases to trimming and J lost 0 bases; unmatched junction nucleotides: 13. Germline CDR1 and CDR2: SGHAT and FQNNGV. CDR3: CASSLSHVLAVHSYNEQFF. The CDR3 nucleotides read TGTGCCAGCAGCTTATCCCACGTCCTAGCGGTCCACTCCTACAATGAGCAGTTCTTC.

V and J are TRBV28 and TRBJ2-2, with 8 nucleotides matching TRBD1. J was trimmed by 7 bases and V by 6 bases; bases with no gene match: 10. The CDR3 contains 15 residues. The germline V gene has CDR1 MDHEN and CDR2 SYDVKM. In DNA, the CDR3 is TGTGCCAGCAGCTGGACAGGGTTAGAGAACGGGGAGCTGTTTTTT. Protein sequence: CASSWTGLENGELFF.

Sample share makes this clone large. The chain is built from TRBV28 and TRBJ2-5, with 7 bases that match TRBD1. Losses at the gene ends were 8 bases for V and 5 bases for J; bases not matched to a gene: 11. Germline CDR1 and CDR2: MDHEN and SYDVKM. The CDR3 consists of 14 residues. Written as DNA, the CDR3 is TGTGCCAGCGAAAGGACAGGAGACTCGGAGACCCAGTACTTC. Residues: CASERTGDSETQYF.

J is TRBJ2-4 and V is TRBV28, with no clear D. This CDR3 spans 14 amino acids. The germline V and J ends were trimmed by 10 bases and 7 bases, with 20 bases remaining between them. Germline-derived CDR1 and CDR2 are MDHEN and SYDVKM. Here the CDR3 reads CATSTGGLENIQYF. CDR3 DNA sequence: TGTGCCACCTCAACTGGTGGGCTCGAGAACATTCAGTACTTC.

By its share, this clone is large. This chain uses TRBV13 with TRBJ2-1; the match to TRBD2 covers 10 bases. Germline loops: CDR1 PRHDT, CDR2 FYEKMQ (reference sequence). The CDR3 sequence is 14 residues long. V shed 7 bases, J shed 12 bases, and the junction held 12 bases outside the gene matches. In DNA, the CDR3 is TGTGCCAGCATGCAGCGGGAGGGCTTATATGGGCAGTTCTTC. Translating gives CASMQREGLYGQFF.

This rearrangement joins TRBV4-3 to TRBJ2-3, with D unclear. Trimming pared 0 bases from V and 1 base from J, leaving 5 bases between. CDR1 and CDR2 from the germline V gene are LGHNA and YSLEER. This CDR3 contains 14 residues. DNA of the CDR3: TGCGCCAGCAGCCAAGATATCGGCACAGATACGCAGTATTTT. Amino acid sequence: CASSQDIGTDTQYF.

A few counts support this clone. The V call is TRBV19, the J call TRBJ2-7; maybe TRBD1 (6 bases). V lost 4 bases and J lost 3, with 19 bases in between. Germline CDR1 LNHDA, CDR2 SQIVND (reference sequence). The CDR3 spans 16 residues. DNA of the CDR3: TGTGCCAGTAGTAAAGGCCCAGCAGGGGCCAACTACGAGCAGTACTTC. Translation: CASSKGPAGANYEQYF.

This chain links TRBV13 with TRBJ2-6; no clear D. The CDR3 runs 12 residues. Trimming stripped 1 base from V and 8 bases from J, with 3 bases between. Per the germline V gene, CDR1 is PRHDT and CDR2 is FYEKMQ (reference sequence). The CDR3 sequence: CASSLATNVLTF. The CDR3, as DNA: TGTGCCAGCAGCTTAGCCACCAACGTCCTGACTTTC.

In its sample, this clone is large. The CDR3 DNA sequence: TGCGCCAGCAGCCCAGAGTGGGGAAACACTGAAGCTTTCTTT. This sequence encodes CASSPEWGNTEAFF. The gene calls are TRBV4-3 and TRBJ1-1, with D hard to call. The germline V gene encodes CDR1 LGHNA and CDR2 YSLEER. CDR3 size: 14 residues. Trimming took off 4 bases at V and 2 bases at J, with 11 bases between the two ends.

This clone was found once. The rearrangement links TRBV4-3 to TRBJ1-6, with D hard to call. This CDR3 contains 13 residues. V was clipped by 0 bases and J by 10 bases, with 7 bases between them. Germline V gene sequence: CDR1 LGHNA, CDR2 YSLEER. The CDR3 loop is CASSQEPESPLHF. For the CDR3, the DNA is TGCGCCAGCAGCCAAGAGCCGGAATCACCCCTCCACTTT.

The rearrangement joins TRBV11-3 to TRBJ1-1; D might be TRBD1 (5 bases). The CDR3 extends over 14 amino acids. Germline V gene data show CDR1 as SGHNT and CDR2 as YENEEA. Trimming removed 1 base from V and 2 bases from J, with 8 bases in between. CDR3 DNA: TGTGCCAGCAGCTTAGCGGGGCCCAACACTGAAGCTTTCTTT. Its protein is CASSLAGPNTEAFF.

The V call is TRBV6-5, the J call TRBJ2-3; D call uncertain. The CDR3 is 13 amino acids. V gave up 0 bases and J gave up 4 bases, with 5 bases separating them. Germline CDR1 reads MNHEY; CDR2 reads SVGAGI. Here the CDR3 reads CASSYSGPDTQYF. The CDR3 DNA reads TGTGCCAGCAGTTACTCAGGGCCAGATACGCAGTATTTT.

This clone is labeled large (0.1 to 1%). Other DNA sequences in the sample encode the same CDR3. This sequence joins TRBV4-3 and TRBJ1-1; D remains unclear. With 0 bases removed from V and 0 bases from J, the gap between germline ends came to 5 bases. Per the germline V gene, CDR1 is LGHNA and CDR2 is YSLEER. The length of the CDR3 is 14 residues. CDR3 nucleotides: TGCGCCAGCAGCCAAGATGCCTTGAACACTGAAGCTTTCTTT. Translating gives CASSQDALNTEAFF.

V usage is TRBV4-3 and J usage is TRBJ1-6; no definite D call. CDR1 and CDR2 from the germline V gene are LGHNA and YSLEER. The CDR3 runs to 13 residues. Between the trimmed V and J ends, which lost 0 bases and 12 bases, there was a span of 9 bases. In DNA form, the CDR3 reads TGCGCCAGCAGCCAAGAAGCTGAGCAACCCCTCCACTTT. It codes for CASSQEAEQPLHF.

This clone occurred a few times. The V call is TRBV4-3, the J call TRBJ2-7, with a possible D match to TRBD2 (6 bases). V dropped 0 bases and J dropped 5 bases, with 14 bases sitting between them. Germline CDR1 and CDR2: LGHNA and YSLEER. The CDR3 is 15 amino acids. DNA of the CDR3: TGCGCCAGCAGCCAAGATTCCCTAGCGAGGAACGAGCAGTACTTC. Protein sequence: CASSQDSLARNEQYF.

V usage is TRBV4-3 and J usage is TRBJ2-1; the D call may be TRBD1 or TRBD2 (5 bases each). Trimming left V 2 bases short and J 5 bases short, with 13 bases between. In germline, CDR1 is LGHNA, CDR2 YSLEER. The CDR3 contains 15 residues. CDR3 sequence reads: CASSQLGDLNNEQFF. CDR3 coding DNA: TGCGCCAGCAGCCAACTAGGGGACCTGAACAATGAGCAGTTCTTC.

As DNA, the CDR3 is TGTGCCAGCAGCCAAGATTTCCCCGGGACAGGGCTCTACGAGCAGTACTTC. This encodes CASSQDFPGTGLYEQYF. The chain is built from TRBV14 and TRBJ2-7; TRBD1 matches at 9 bases. Germline V gene sequence: CDR1 SGHDN, CDR2 FVKESK. Unmatched junction bases numbered 9, after V lost 0 bases and J lost 3 bases. The CDR3 contains 17 residues.